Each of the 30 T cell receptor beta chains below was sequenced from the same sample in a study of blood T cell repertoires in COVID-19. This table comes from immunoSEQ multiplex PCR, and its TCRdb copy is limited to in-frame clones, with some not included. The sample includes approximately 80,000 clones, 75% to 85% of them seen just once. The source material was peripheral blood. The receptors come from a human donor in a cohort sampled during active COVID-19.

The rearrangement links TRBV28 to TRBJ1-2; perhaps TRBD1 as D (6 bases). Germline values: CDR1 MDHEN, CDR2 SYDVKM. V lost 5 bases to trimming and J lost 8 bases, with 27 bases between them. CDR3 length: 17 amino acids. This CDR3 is CASSPSLTRAARGGYTF. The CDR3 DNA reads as TGTGCCAGCAGTCCCTCCCTTACCCGAGCCGCTAGGGGGGGCTACACCTTC.

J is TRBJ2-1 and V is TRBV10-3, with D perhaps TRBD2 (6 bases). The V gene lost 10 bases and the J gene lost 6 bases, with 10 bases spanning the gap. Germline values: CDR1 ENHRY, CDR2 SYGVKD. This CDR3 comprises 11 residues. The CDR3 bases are TGTGCCACGTCCGGGGGCAATGAGCAGTTCTTC. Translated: CATSGGNEQFF.

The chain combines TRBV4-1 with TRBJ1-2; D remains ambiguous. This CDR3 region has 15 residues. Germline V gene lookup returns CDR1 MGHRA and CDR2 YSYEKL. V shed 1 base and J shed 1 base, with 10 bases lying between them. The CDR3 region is CASSQAPGFNYGYTF. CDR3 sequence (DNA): TGCGCCAGCAGCCAAGCTCCGGGATTTAACTATGGCTACACCTTC.

CDR3: CASSSPRLAAAQGTQYF. Written as DNA, the CDR3 is TGTGCCAGCAGTTCGCCGCGGCTAGCGGCCGCTCAGGGGACCCAGTACTTC. V is TRBV28 and J is TRBJ2-5; 7 nucleotides match TRBD2. The V gene's germline CDR1 is MDHEN and CDR2 SYDVKM. This CDR3 comprises 17 residues. J gave up 7 bases and V 4 bases, and 18 bases lay outside the gene matches.

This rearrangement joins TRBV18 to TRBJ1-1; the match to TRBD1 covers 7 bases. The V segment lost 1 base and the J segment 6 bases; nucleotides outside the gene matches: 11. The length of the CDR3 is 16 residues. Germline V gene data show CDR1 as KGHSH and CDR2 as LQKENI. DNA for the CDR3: TGTGCCAGCTCACCACAAACGGGACAGACTTTACCTGAAGCTTTCTTT. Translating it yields CASSPQTGQTLPEAFF.

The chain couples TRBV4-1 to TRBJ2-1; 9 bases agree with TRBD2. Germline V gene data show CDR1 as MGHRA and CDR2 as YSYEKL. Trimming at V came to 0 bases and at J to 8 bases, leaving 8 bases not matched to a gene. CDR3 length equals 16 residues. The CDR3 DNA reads TGCGCCAGCAGCCAAGAAGCCGGGACTAGCTTGGATGAGCAGTTCTTC. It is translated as CASSQEAGTSLDEQFF.

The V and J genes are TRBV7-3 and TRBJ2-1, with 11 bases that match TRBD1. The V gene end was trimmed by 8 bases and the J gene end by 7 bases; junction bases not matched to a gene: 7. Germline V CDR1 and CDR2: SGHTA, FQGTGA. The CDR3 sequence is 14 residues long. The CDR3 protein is CASQWDRGSNEQFF. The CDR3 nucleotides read TGTGCCAGCCAGTGGGACAGGGGGTCTAATGAGCAGTTCTTC.

The CDR3 reads CASSQDLGWGHGYTF. The CDR3 nucleotides read TGCGCCAGCAGCCAAGATCTCGGATGGGGCCATGGCTACACCTTC. J is TRBJ1-2 and V is TRBV4-1; perhaps TRBD1 as D (5 bases). The length of the CDR3 is 15 residues. V gave up 0 bases and J gave up 6 bases, with 14 bases separating them. The germline CDR1 and CDR2 sequences are MGHRA and YSYEKL.

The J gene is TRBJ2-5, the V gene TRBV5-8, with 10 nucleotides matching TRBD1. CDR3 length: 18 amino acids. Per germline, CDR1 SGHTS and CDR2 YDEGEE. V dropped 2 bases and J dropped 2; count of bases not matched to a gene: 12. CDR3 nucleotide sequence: TGTGCCAGCAGCTTTGGCTTGACAGGGGGCGCCGGTCAAGAGACCCAGTACTTC. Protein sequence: CASSFGLTGGAGQETQYF.

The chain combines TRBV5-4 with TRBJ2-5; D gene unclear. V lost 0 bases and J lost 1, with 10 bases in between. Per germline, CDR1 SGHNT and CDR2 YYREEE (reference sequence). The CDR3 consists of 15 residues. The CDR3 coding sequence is TGTGCCAGCAGCTTGGGGGCCACTTCCCAAGAGACCCAGTACTTC. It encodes CASSLGATSQETQYF.

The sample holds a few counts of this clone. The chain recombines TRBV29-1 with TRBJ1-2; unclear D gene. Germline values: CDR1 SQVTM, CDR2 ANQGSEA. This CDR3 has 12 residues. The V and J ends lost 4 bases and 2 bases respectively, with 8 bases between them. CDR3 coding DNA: TGCAGCGTTGTGGCTGCCAACTATGGCTACACCTTC. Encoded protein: CSVVAANYGYTF.

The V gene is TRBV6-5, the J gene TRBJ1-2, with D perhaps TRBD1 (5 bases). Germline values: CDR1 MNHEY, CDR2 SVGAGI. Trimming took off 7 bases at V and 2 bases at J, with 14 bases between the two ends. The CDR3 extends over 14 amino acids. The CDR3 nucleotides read TGTGCCAGCACTCAGGGTTTGTCCAACTATGGCTACACCTTC. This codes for CASTQGLSNYGYTF.

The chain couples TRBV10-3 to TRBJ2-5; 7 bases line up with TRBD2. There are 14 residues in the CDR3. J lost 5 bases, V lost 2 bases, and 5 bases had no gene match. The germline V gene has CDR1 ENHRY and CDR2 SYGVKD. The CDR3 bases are TGTGCCATCAGTGAGGGGGGGGAAGGGGAGACCCAGTACTTC. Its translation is CAISEGGEGETQYF.

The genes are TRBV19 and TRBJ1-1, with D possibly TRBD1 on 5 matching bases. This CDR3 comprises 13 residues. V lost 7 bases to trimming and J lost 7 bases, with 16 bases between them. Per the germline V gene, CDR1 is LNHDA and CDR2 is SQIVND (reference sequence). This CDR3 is CASTLGRGLEAFF. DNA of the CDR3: TGTGCCAGTACCCTCGGGCGGGGACTTGAAGCTTTCTTT.

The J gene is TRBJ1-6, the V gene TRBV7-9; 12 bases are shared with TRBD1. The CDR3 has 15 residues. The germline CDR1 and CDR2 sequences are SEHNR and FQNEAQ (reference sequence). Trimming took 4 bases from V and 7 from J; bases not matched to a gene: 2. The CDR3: CASSSGTGGNSPLHF. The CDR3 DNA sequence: TGTGCCAGCAGCTCCGGGACAGGGGGCAATTCACCCCTCCACTTT.

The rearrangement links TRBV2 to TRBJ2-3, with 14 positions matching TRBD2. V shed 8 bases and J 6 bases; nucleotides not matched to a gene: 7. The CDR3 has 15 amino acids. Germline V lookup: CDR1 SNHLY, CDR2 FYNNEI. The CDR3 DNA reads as TGTGCCAGCCAGGCGACTAGCGGGGGGGCGGATACGCAGTATTTT. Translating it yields CASQATSGGADTQYF.

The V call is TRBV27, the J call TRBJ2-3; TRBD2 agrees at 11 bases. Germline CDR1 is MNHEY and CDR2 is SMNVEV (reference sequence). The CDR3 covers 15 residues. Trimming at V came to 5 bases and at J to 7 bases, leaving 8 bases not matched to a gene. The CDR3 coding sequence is TGTGCCAGCAGTCGTAGCGGGGGGGCCGTGAATACGCAGTATTTT. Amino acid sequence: CASSRSGGAVNTQYF.

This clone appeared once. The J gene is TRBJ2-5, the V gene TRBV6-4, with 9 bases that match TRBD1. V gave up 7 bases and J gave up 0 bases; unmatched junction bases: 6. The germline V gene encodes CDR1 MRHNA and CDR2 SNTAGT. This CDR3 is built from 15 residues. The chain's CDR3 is CASMPGQGDQETQYF. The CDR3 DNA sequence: TGTGCCAGCATGCCGGGACAGGGTGACCAAGAGACCCAGTACTTC.

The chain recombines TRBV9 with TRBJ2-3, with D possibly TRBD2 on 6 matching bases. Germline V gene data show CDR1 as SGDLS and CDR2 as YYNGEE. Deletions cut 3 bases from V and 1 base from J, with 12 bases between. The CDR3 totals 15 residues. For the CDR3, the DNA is TGTGCCAGCAGCGCCGGGGGAAGGGGCACAGATACGCAGTATTTT. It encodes CASSAGGRGTDTQYF. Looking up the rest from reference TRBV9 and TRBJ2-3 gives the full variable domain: DSGVTQTPKHLITATGQRVTLRCSPRSGDLSVYWYQQSLDQGLQFLIQYYNGEERAKGNILERFSAQQFPDLHSELNLSSLELGDSALYFCASSAGGRGTDTQYFGPGTRLTVL.

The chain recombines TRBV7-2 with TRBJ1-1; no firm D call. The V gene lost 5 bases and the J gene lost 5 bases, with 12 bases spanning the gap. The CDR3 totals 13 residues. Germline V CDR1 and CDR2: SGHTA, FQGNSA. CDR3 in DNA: TGTGCCAGCAGCACCACGCGGCGGACTGAAGCTTTCTTT. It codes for CASSTTRRTEAFF. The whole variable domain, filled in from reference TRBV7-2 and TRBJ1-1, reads GAGVSQSPSNKVTEKGKDVELRCDPISGHTALYWYRQSLGQGLEFLIYFQGNSAPDKSGLPSDRFSAERTGGSVSTLTIQRTQQEDSAVYLCASSTTRRTEAFFGQGTRLTVV.

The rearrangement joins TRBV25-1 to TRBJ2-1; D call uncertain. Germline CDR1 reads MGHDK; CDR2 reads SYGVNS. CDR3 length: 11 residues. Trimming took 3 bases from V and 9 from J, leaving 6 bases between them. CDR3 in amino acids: CASSDRGEQFF. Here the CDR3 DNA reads TGTGCCAGCAGTGATAGAGGTGAGCAGTTCTTC.

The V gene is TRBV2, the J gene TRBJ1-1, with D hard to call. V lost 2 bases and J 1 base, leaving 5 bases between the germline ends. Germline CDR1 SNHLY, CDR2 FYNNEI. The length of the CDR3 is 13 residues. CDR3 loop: CASSEWQNTEAFF. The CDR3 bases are TGTGCCAGCAGTGAATGGCAGAACACTGAAGCTTTCTTT.

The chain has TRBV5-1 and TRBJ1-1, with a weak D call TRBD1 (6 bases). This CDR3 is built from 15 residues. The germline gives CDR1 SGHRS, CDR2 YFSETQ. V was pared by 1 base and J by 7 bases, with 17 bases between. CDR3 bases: TGCGCCAGCAGCTTGAGGGGGGGCCCCGATGGTGAAGCTTTCTTT. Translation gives CASSLRGGPDGEAFF.

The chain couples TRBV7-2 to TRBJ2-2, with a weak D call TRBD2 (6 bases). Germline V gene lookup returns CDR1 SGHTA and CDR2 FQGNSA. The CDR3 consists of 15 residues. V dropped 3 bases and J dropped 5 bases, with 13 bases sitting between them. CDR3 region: CASSFDSGRTGELFF. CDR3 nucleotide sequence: TGTGCCAGCAGCTTTGATTCAGGGAGGACCGGGGAGCTGTTTTTT. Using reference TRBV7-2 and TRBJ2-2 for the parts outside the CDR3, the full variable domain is GAGVSQSPSNKVTEKGKDVELRCDPISGHTALYWYRQSLGQGLEFLIYFQGNSAPDKSGLPSDRFSAERTGGSVSTLTIQRTQQEDSAVYLCASSFDSGRTGELFFGEGSRLTVL.

DNA of the CDR3: TGTGCCAGCAGTCCCCGGACACAAGGCTACACCTTC. Amino acids: CASSPRTQGYTF. The chain joins TRBV6-5 to TRBJ1-2; TRBD1 might be the D (5 bases). V lost 5 bases to trimming and J lost 8 bases, with 12 bases between them. Per germline, CDR1 MNHEY and CDR2 SVGAGI. CDR3 size: 12 residues.

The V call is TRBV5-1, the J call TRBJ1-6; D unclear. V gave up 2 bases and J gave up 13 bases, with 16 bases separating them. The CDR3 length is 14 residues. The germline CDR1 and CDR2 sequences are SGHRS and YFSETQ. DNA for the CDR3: TGCGCCAGCAGCTTCGGGGAGCGAGTCAATCCCCTCCACTTT. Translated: CASSFGERVNPLHF.

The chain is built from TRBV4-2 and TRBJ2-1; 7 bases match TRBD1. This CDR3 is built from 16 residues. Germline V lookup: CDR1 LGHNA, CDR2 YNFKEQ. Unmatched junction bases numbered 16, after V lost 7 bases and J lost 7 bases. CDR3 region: CASNEPGRTGPNEQFF. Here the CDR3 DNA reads TGTGCCAGCAATGAACCCGGCCGGACAGGCCCTAATGAGCAGTTCTTC.

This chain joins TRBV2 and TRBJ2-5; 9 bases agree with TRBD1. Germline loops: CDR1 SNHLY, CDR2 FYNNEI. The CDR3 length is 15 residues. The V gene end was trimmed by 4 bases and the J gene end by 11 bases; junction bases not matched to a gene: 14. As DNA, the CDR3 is TGTGCCAGCAGTGTGGATAGGACAGGGGTTTCCCTTCAGTACTTC. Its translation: CASSVDRTGVSLQYF.

Here the CDR3 reads CASSYAGSYGYTF. The DNA of the CDR3 is TGTGCCAGCAGTTACGCAGGAAGCTATGGCTACACCTTC. The gene calls are TRBV6-5 and TRBJ1-2; the D is unclear. CDR3 size: 13 residues. Trimming removed 2 bases from V and 4 bases from J, with 8 bases in between. Germline CDR1 MNHEY, CDR2 SVGAGI.

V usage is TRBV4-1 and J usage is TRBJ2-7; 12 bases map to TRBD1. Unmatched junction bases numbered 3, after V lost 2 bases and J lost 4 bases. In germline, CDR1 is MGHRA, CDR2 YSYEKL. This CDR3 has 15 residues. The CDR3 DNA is TGCGCCAGCAGCCAACCGGGACAGGGGGCGTACGAGCAGTACTTC. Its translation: CASSQPGQGAYEQYF.